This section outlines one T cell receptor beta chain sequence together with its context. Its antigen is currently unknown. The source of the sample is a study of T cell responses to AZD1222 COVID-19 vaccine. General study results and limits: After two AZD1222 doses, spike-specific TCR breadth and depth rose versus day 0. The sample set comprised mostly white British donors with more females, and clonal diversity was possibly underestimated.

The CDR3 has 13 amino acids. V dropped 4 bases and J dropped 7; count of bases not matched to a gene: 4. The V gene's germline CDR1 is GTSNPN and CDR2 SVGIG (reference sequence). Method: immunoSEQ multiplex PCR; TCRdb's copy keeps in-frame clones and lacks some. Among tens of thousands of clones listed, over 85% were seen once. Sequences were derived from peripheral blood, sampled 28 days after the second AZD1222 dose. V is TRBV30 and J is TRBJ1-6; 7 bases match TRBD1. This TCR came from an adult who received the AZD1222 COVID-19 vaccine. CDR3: CAWTTGRNSPLHF. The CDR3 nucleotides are TGTGCCTGGACGACAGGGAGGAATTCACCCCTCCACTTT.